This TCR beta chain was obtained from a study of cytomegalovirus exposure and HLA in healthy donors. Sequenced by immunoSEQ multiplex PCR; TCRdb stores in-frame clones only, minus some. Found here are 150,000 to 200,000 clones, roughly 89% of them singletons; the top ten hold over 4%. The J segment lost 5 bases and the V segment lost 0 bases, leaving 5 bases of the junction unmatched. The CDR3 runs to 16 residues. In germline, CDR1 is LNHNV, CDR2 YYDKDF (reference sequence). The chain has TRBV15 and TRBJ1-1; 11 nucleotides agree with TRBD1. This sequence originates from a man aged 18-30 years in good health and CMV-seropositive. Material: PBMCs. The CDR3 protein is CATSRDAGTGGTEAFF. CDR3 DNA: TGTGCCACCAGCAGAGATGCCGGGACAGGGGGTACTGAAGCTTTCTTT.